A single sample gave rise to the 21 T cell receptor beta chains below, sequenced in a study of CD8+ T cells in alopecia areata. RNA, once extracted, was reverse transcribed into cDNA for use as the sequencing template. Clones were sequenced by immunoSEQ multiplex PCR, and TCRdb holds only the in-frame ones, with some missing. In the table there are 90,000 to 130,000 clones, 55% to 60% of which are singletons. What was sequenced was NKG2D-low CD8+ T cells sorted from blood. These receptors all stem from a human donor with alopecia areata.

This clone was seen more than once but under ten times. The chain has TRBV5-6 and TRBJ2-7, with 7 bases lining up with TRBD1. The germline V gene encodes CDR1 SGHDT and CDR2 YYEEEE. V lost 0 bases, J lost 6 bases, and 12 bases stayed unmatched. CDR3 length: 16 amino acids. In DNA, the CDR3 is TGTGCCAGCAGCTTGGCTAGGGGGCTTCTCCTCTCCGAGCAGTACTTC. Its translation is CASSLARGLLLSEQYF. Combining the CDR3 with reference TRBV5-6 and TRBJ2-7 gives the whole variable domain DAGVTQSPTHLIKTRGQQVTLRCSPKSGHDTVSWYQQALGQGPQFIFQYYEEEERQRGNFPDRFSGHQFPNYSSELNVNALLLGDSALYLCASSLARGLLLSEQYFGPGTRLTVT.

CDR3 nucleotide sequence: TGCGCCAGCAGCCAATTTCCCGGCCCGCTGGAAGAGACCCAGTACTTC. Its translation: CASSQFPGPLEETQYF. The rearrangement joins TRBV4-1 to TRBJ2-5; no clear D gene. Germline CDR1 MGHRA, CDR2 YSYEKL. Trimming removed 2 bases at V and 3 bases at J, with 16 bases between. CDR3 length: 16 amino acids.

This clone appeared once. The chain has TRBV4-1 and TRBJ1-1, with D possibly matching TRBD1 (6 bases). V shed 4 bases and J shed 0 bases, with 12 bases lying between them. Germline CDR1 is MGHRA and CDR2 is YSYEKL. The CDR3 spans 15 residues. The CDR3 protein is CASSLIGGVNTEAFF. In DNA form, the CDR3 reads TGCGCCAGCAGCCTCATAGGGGGGGTGAACACTGAAGCTTTCTTT.

V gene TRBV2 combines with J gene TRBJ1-1; D possibly corresponds to TRBD1 (6 bases). The CDR3 covers 13 residues. Germline V CDR1 and CDR2: SNHLY, FYNNEI. V dropped 6 bases and J dropped 4 bases, with 12 bases sitting between them. The CDR3: CASSDGQSTEAFF. CDR3 coding DNA: TGTGCCAGCAGCGACGGACAGAGCACTGAAGCTTTCTTT. The whole variable domain, remainder taken from reference TRBV2 and TRBJ1-1, is EPEVTQTPSHQVTQMGQEVILRCVPISNHLYFYWYRQILGQKVEFLVSFYNNEISEKSEIFDDQFSVERPDGSNFTLKIRSTKLEDSAMYFCASSDGQSTEAFFGQGTRLTVV.

This chain links TRBV4-1 with TRBJ2-1; 7 nucleotides align to TRBD2. Germline values: CDR1 MGHRA, CDR2 YSYEKL. V dropped 1 base and J dropped 4; count of bases not matched to a gene: 7. This CDR3 has 16 amino acids. This CDR3 reads CASSQVSSGAYNEQFF. The CDR3 DNA reads TGCGCCAGCAGCCAAGTGTCTAGCGGAGCGTACAATGAGCAGTTCTTC.

This clone was seen a few times. The V and J genes are TRBV5-6 and TRBJ1-5; D is perhaps TRBD1 (6 bases). The V and J ends lost 2 bases and 6 bases respectively, with 12 bases between them. The CDR3 totals 14 residues. Germline-derived CDR1 and CDR2 are SGHDT and YYEEEE. CDR3 sequence (DNA): TGTGCCAGCAGCTTCGGGCAGGGGATTCAGCCCCAGCATTTT. Its translation is CASSFGQGIQPQHF.

The V call is TRBV29-1, the J call TRBJ2-4, with unresolved D. V was pared by 6 bases and J by 0 bases, with 21 bases between. CDR3 size: 17 residues. In germline, CDR1 is SQVTM, CDR2 ANQGSEA. CDR3 DNA: TGCAGCGTGGAAAGGTTCCAGGTAGAAGTAGCCAAAAACATTCAGTACTTC. This sequence encodes CSVERFQVEVAKNIQYF.

This chain uses TRBV28 with TRBJ2-7; D tentatively fits TRBD1 or TRBD2 (5 bases each). Germline V gene data show CDR1 as MDHEN and CDR2 as SYDVKM. CDR3 length equals 14 residues. Trimming stripped 3 bases from V and 4 bases from J, with 13 bases between. CDR3 DNA sequence: TGTGCCAGCAGTTTTCGGGGCGGAGGATACGAGCAGTACTTC. The encoded protein is CASSFRGGGYEQYF.

J is TRBJ1-5 and V is TRBV19; D is undetermined. V was clipped by 1 base and J by 4 bases, with 8 bases between them. The germline V gene has CDR1 LNHDA and CDR2 SQIVND (reference sequence). CDR3 length: 14 amino acids. CDR3 sequence reads: CASSIGSENQPQHF. In DNA, the CDR3 is TGTGCCAGTAGTATAGGCAGCGAGAATCAGCCCCAGCATTTT.

The chain couples TRBV30 to TRBJ1-5, with a weak D call TRBD1 (6 bases). CDR1 GTSNPN and CDR2 SVGIG come from the germline V gene (reference sequence). V was cut by 2 bases and J by 7 bases, with 12 bases left in between. The length of the CDR3 is 13 residues. The CDR3 DNA reads TGTGCCTGGAGTACGGGGGGCAGCCAGCCCCAGCATTTT. Translation gives CAWSTGGSQPQHF.

The chain combines TRBV5-1 with TRBJ1-4; D unclear. V was clipped by 1 base and J by 8 bases, with 12 bases between them. CDR3 length: 14 amino acids. Germline V gene lookup returns CDR1 SGHRS and CDR2 YFSETQ. DNA of the CDR3: TGCGCCAGCAGCTTGTGGCAGCGAGAGGAAAAACTGTTTTTT. Translated, it gives CASSLWQREEKLFF. Complete variable domain (other parts from reference TRBV5-1 and TRBJ1-4): KAGVTQTPRYLIKTRGQQVTLSCSPISGHRSVSWYQQTPGQGLQFLFEYFSETQRNKGNFPGRFSGRQFSNSRSEMNVSTLELGDSALYLCASSLWQREEKLFFGSGTQLSVL.

In regard to this clone: In the same sample, other DNA sequences code for this CDR3. V gene TRBV29-1 combines with J gene TRBJ2-1, with D possibly matching TRBD2 (6 bases). CDR1 SQVTM and CDR2 ANQGSEA come from the germline V gene. V lost 3 bases and J lost 4, with 7 bases in between. CDR3 length: 12 amino acids. The CDR3 spells CSVETSYNEQFF. CDR3 sequence (DNA): TGCAGCGTTGAGACTAGTTACAATGAGCAGTTCTTC.

This chain connects TRBV7-9 to TRBJ2-5, with 8 bases matching TRBD2. The CDR3 is 15 amino acids. V lost 6 bases and J lost 0; bases outside the gene matches: 6. CDR1 SEHNR and CDR2 FQNEAQ come from the germline V gene (reference sequence). CDR3 sequence: CASSPRLANQETQYF. CDR3 DNA sequence: TGTGCCAGCAGTCCAAGACTAGCGAACCAAGAGACCCAGTACTTC.

The genes are TRBV9 and TRBJ2-7; TRBD2 aligns across 8 bases. This CDR3 contains 15 residues. Looked up from germline, CDR1 is SGDLS and CDR2 is YYNGEE. Unmatched junction bases numbered 9, after V lost 0 bases and J lost 7 bases. As DNA, the CDR3 is TGTGCCAGCAGCGTAGACGCCCGGGAGCGGGAGGAGCAGTACTTC. It encodes CASSVDAREREEQYF.

The V and J genes are TRBV27 and TRBJ2-1; D not certain. V lost 5 bases, J lost 3 bases, and 5 bases lay in between. The CDR3 loop spans 12 amino acids. The germline V gene encodes CDR1 MNHEY and CDR2 SMNVEV (reference sequence). CDR3: CASSISYNEQFF. The CDR3 nucleotides are TGTGCCAGCAGTATAAGCTACAATGAGCAGTTCTTC.

This clone was seen a few times. This chain joins TRBV14 and TRBJ2-1, with D possibly matching TRBD1 (6 bases). The CDR3 extends over 13 amino acids. V gave up 1 base and J gave up 9 bases, with 10 bases separating them. Germline V CDR1 and CDR2: SGHDN, FVKESK. The CDR3 loop is CASSQVGGSEQFF. The CDR3 nucleotides are TGTGCCAGCAGCCAAGTAGGGGGAAGTGAGCAGTTCTTC.

The rearrangement links TRBV28 to TRBJ2-1; D may be TRBD1 or TRBD2 (6 bases each). Germline loops: CDR1 MDHEN, CDR2 SYDVKM. The CDR3 loop spans 16 amino acids. The germline V and J ends were trimmed by 6 bases and 4 bases, with 19 bases remaining between them. The CDR3 nucleotides read TGTGCCAGCAGCACTAGGGGGGAGATCAGTTACAATGAGCAGTTCTTC. Translated: CASSTRGEISYNEQFF.

The chain couples TRBV27 to TRBJ1-1; 7 nucleotides match TRBD1. After removal of 5 bases from V and 1 base from J, the junction contained 4 bases not matched to a gene. The V gene's germline CDR1 is MNHEY and CDR2 SMNVEV (reference sequence). CDR3 length: 14 residues. CDR3 sequence reads: CASSPGQANTEAFF. The CDR3 bases are TGTGCCAGCAGTCCCGGACAGGCGAACACTGAAGCTTTCTTT.

This chain uses TRBV27 with TRBJ2-7; possibly TRBD1 for D (5 bases). This CDR3 has 14 residues. Per germline, CDR1 MNHEY and CDR2 SMNVEV (reference sequence). V was shortened by 3 bases and J by 5 bases, with 14 bases between the two germline ends. The CDR3 coding sequence is TGTGCCAGCAGTTTGACAGCGCGAACCCACGAGCAGTACTTC. This codes for CASSLTARTHEQYF.

The chain couples TRBV5-6 to TRBJ2-2, with TRBD2 matching over 13 bases. Looked up from germline, CDR1 is SGHDT and CDR2 is YYEEEE. The CDR3 is made up of 17 amino acids. V trimming: 0 bases; J trimming: 7 bases; junction bases outside the gene matches: 6. The CDR3 DNA sequence: TGTGCCAGCAGCTTGGTCCCGACTAGCGGGAGGAACGGGGAGCTGTTTTTT. Translated, it gives CASSLVPTSGRNGELFF.

Comment on this clone: The germline gene is not matched at one end of the junction; a read error may be the cause. In nucleotides, the CDR3 is TGTGCCAGCAGTTTATGGGGGACAGGCTTCTCCTCCGAGCAGTACTTC. The encoded protein is CASSLWGTGFSSEQYF. The rearrangement uses TRBV28 and TRBJ2-7, with TRBD1 matching 8 bases. Germline lookup yields CDR1 MDHEN and CDR2 SYDVKM. This CDR3 contains 16 residues.